This TCR beta chain comes out of a study of cytomegalovirus exposure and HLA in healthy donors. Study outcomes and limitations: Most TCRs appeared rarely, but some public TCRs recurred in many donors. Researchers catalogued over 150 TCR beta chains as cytomegalovirus-associated. Accounts indicate the classifier identified cytomegalovirus status with strong specificity and sensitivity. CMV antigen specificity was confirmed in vitro for a few CMV-associated chains.

Clones were sequenced by immunoSEQ multiplex PCR, and TCRdb holds only the in-frame ones, with some missing. Here the sample spans approximately 120,000 clones, about 90% being singletons. V gave up 4 bases and J gave up 3 bases, with 12 bases separating them. The germline CDR1 and CDR2 sequences are MNHNY and SVGAGI (reference sequence). The CDR3 has 14 residues. This clone was seen a single time. No antigen is known for it. The receptor comes from a woman under 30 in good health and CMV-seronegative. The sample was PBMCs. The chain combines TRBV6-6 with TRBJ1-2; TRBD1 is a possible D gene (5 bases). The CDR3 DNA reads as TGTGCCAGCAGTTTTGCACAGGCCGACTATGGCTACACCTTC. Translation gives CASSFAQADYGYTF.